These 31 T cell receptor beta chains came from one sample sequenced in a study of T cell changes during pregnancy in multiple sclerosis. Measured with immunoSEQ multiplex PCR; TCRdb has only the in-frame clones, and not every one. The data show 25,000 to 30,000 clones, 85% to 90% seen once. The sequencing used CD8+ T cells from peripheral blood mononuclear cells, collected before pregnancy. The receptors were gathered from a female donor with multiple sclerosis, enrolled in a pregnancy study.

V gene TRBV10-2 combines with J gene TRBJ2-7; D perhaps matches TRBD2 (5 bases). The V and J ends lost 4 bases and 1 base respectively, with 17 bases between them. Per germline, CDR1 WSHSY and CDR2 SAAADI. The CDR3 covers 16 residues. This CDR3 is CASSAERAGPSYEQYF. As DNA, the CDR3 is TGCGCCAGCAGTGCCGAGAGGGCCGGACCTTCCTACGAGCAGTACTTC.

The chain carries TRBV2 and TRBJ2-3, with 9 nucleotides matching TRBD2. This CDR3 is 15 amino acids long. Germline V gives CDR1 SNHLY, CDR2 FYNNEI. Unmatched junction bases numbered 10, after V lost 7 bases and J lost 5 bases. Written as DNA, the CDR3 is TGTGCCAGCATTGGAAGCGGGGGGACCGGAGATACGCAGTATTTT. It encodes CASIGSGGTGDTQYF. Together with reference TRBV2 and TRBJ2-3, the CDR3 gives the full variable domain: EPEVTQTPSHQVTQMGQEVILRCVPISNHLYFYWYRQILGQKVEFLVSFYNNEISEKSEIFDDQFSVERPDGSNFTLKIRSTKLEDSAMYFCASIGSGGTGDTQYFGPGTRLTVL.

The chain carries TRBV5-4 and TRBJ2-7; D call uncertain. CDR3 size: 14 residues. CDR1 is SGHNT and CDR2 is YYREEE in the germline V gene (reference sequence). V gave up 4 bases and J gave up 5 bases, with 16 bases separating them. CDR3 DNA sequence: TGTGCCAGCAGCCTCGGTCGCGGCCTGGACGAGCAGTACTTC. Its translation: CASSLGRGLDEQYF.

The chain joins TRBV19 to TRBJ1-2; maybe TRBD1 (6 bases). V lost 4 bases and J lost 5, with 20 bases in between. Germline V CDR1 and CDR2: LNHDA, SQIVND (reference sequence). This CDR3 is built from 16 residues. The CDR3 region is CASSSRDTQVAYGYTF. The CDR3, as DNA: TGTGCCAGTAGTAGCCGGGACACTCAGGTTGCTTATGGCTACACCTTC.

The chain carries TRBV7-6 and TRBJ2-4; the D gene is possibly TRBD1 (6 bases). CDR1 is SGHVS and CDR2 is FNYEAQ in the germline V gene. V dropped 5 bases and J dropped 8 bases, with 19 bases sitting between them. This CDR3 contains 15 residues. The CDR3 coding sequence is TGTGCCAGCAGCCTTTTACAGGGCAGCAGGGACATTCAGTACTTC. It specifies CASSLLQGSRDIQYF.

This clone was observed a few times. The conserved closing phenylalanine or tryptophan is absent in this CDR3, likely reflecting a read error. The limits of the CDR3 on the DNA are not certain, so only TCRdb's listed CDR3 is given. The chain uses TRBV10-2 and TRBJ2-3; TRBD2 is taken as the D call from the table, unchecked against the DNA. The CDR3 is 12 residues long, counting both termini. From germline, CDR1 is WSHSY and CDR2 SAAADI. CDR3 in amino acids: CASSSSGDLPCD.

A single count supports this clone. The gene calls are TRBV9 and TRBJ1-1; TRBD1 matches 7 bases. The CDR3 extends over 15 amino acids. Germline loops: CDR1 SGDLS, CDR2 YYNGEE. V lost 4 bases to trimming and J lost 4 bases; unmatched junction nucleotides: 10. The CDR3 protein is CASSLGGRGSTEAFF. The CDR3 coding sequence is TGTGCCAGCAGCTTAGGGGGCAGGGGGAGCACTGAAGCTTTCTTT.

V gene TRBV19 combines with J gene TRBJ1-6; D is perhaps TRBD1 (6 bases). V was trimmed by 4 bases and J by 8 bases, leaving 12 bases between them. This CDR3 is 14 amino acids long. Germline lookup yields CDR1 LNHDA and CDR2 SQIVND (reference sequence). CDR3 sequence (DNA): TGTGCCAGTAGTAGCACAGGGATCGATTCACCCCTCCACTTT. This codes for CASSSTGIDSPLHF.

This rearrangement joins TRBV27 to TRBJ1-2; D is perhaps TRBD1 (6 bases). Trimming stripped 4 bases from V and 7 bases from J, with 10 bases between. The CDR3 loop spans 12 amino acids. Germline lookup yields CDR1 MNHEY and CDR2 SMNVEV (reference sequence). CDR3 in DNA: TGTGCCAGCAGTTCAACAGGGCTTGGCTACACCTTC. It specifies CASSSTGLGYTF.

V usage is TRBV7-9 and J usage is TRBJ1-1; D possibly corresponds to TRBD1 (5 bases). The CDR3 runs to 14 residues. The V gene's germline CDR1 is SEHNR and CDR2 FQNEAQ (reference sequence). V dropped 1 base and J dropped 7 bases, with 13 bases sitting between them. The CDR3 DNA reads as TGTGCCAGCAGCTTAGAAAAGGGGTCGGGTGAAGCTTTCTTT. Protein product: CASSLEKGSGEAFF.

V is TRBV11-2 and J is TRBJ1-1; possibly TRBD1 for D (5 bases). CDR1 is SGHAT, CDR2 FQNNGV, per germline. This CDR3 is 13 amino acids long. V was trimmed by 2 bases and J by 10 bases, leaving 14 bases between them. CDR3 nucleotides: TGTGCCAGCAGCTTATGGTCGTCAGGGCGAGCTTTCTTT. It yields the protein CASSLWSSGRAFF.

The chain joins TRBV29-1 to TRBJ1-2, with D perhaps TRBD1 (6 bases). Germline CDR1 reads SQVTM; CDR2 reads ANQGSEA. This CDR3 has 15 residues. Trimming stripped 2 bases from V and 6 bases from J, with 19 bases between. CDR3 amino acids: CSVEKLEWGRDGYTF. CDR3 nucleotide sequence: TGCAGCGTTGAAAAGCTGGAGTGGGGGCGGGATGGCTACACCTTC.

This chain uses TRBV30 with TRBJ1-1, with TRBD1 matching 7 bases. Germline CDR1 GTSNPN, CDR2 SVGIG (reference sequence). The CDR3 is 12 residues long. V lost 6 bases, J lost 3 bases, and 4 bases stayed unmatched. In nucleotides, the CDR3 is TGTGCCTGTGACCAGGGGGACACTGAAGCTTTCTTT. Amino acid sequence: CACDQGDTEAFF.

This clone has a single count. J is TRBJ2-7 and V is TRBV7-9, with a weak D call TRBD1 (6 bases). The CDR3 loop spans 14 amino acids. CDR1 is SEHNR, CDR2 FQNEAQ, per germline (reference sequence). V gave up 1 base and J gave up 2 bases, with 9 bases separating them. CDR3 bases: TGTGCCAGCAGCTTAGTGGACAGAACCTACGAGCAGTACTTC. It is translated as CASSLVDRTYEQYF.

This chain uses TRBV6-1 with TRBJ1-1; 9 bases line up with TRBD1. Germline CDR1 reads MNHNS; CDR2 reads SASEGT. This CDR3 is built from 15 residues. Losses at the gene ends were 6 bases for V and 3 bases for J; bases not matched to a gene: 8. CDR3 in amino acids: CASRAWTGADTEAFF. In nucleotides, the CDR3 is TGTGCCAGCAGGGCCTGGACAGGGGCCGACACTGAAGCTTTCTTT.

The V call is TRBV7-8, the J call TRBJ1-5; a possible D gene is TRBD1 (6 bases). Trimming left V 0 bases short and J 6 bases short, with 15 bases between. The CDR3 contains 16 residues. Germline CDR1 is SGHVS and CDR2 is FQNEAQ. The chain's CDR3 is CASSLAFLGAGQPQHF. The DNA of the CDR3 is TGTGCCAGCAGCTTAGCGTTTTTGGGGGCGGGTCAGCCCCAGCATTTT.

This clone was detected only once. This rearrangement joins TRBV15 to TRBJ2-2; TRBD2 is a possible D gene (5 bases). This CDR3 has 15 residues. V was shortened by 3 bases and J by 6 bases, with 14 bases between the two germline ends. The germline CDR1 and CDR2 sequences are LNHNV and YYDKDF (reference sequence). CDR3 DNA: TGTGCCACCAGCAGGGCCCGAGGGTTGGCCGGGGAGCTGTTTTTT. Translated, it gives CATSRARGLAGELFF.

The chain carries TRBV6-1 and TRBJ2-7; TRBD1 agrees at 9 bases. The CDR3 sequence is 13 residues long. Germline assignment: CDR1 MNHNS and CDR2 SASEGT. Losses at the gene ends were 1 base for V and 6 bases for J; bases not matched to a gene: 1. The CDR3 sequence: CASSEGQGGEQYF. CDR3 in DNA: TGTGCCAGCAGTGAAGGACAGGGGGGCGAGCAGTACTTC.

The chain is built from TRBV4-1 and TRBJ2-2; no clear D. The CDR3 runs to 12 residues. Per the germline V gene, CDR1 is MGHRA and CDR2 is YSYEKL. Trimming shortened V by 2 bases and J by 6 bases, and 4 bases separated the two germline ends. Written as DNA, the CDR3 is TGCGCCAGCAGCCAAAGAGCCGGGGAGCTGTTTTTT. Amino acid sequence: CASSQRAGELFF.

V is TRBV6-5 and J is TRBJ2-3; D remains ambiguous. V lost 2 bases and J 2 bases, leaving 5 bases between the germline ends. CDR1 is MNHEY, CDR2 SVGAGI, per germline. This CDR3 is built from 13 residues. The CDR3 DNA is TGTGCCAGCAGTTACCTAAACACAGATACGCAGTATTTT. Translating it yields CASSYLNTDTQYF.

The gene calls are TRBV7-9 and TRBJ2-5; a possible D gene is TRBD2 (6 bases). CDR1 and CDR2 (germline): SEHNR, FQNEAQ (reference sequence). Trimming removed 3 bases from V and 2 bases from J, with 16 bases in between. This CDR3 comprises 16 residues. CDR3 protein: CASSFRITGTQETQYF. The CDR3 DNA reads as TGTGCCAGCAGCTTTAGGATTACCGGGACTCAAGAGACCCAGTACTTC.

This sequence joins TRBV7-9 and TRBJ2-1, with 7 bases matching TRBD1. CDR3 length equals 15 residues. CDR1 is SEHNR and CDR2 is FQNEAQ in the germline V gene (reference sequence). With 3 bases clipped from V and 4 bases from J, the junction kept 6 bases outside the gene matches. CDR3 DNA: TGTGCCAGCAGCTTGGGACAGCGACTTTACAATGAGCAGTTCTTC. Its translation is CASSLGQRLYNEQFF. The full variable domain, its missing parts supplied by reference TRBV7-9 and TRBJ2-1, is DTGVSQNPRHKITKRGQNVTFRCDPISEHNRLYWYRQTLGQGPEFLTYFQNEAQLEKSRLLSDRFSAERPKGSFSTLEIQRTEQGDSAMYLCASSLGQRLYNEQFFGPGTRLTVL.

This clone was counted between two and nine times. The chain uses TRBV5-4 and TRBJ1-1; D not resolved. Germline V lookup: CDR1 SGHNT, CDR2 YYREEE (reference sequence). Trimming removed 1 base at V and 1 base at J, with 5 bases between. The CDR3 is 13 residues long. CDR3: CASSLTENTEAFF. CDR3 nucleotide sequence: TGTGCCAGCAGCTTGACAGAGAACACTGAAGCTTTCTTT.

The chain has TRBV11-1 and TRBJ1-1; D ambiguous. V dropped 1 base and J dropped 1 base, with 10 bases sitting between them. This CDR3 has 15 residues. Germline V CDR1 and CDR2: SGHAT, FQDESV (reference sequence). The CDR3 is CASSLDAVGNTEAFF. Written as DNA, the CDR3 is TGTGCCAGCAGCTTAGACGCGGTGGGGAACACTGAAGCTTTCTTT.

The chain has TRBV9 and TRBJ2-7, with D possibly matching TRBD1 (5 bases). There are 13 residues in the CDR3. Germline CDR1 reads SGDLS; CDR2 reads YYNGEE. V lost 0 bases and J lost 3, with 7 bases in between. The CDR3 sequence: CASSVGQNYEQYF. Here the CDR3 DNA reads TGTGCCAGCAGCGTAGGACAGAACTACGAGCAGTACTTC.

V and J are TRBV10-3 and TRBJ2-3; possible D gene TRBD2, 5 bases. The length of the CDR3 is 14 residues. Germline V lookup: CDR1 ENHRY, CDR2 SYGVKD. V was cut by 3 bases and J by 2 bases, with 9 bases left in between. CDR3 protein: CAISESRATDTQYF. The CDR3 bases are TGTGCCATCAGTGAATCGAGGGCCACAGATACGCAGTATTTT.

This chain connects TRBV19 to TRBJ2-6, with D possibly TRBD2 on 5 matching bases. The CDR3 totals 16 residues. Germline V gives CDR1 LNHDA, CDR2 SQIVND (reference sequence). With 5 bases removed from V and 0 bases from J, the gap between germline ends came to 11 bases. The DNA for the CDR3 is TGTGCCAGTAGTCCGGGGATGCCCTCTGGGGCCAACGTCCTGACTTTC. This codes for CASSPGMPSGANVLTF.

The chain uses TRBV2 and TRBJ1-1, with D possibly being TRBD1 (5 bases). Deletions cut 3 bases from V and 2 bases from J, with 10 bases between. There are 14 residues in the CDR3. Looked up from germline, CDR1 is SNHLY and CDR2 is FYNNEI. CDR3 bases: TGTGCCAGCAGTGACTGGGGCACTAACACTGAAGCTTTCTTT. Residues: CASSDWGTNTEAFF. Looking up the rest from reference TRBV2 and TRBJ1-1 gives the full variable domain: EPEVTQTPSHQVTQMGQEVILRCVPISNHLYFYWYRQILGQKVEFLVSFYNNEISEKSEIFDDQFSVERPDGSNFTLKIRSTKLEDSAMYFCASSDWGTNTEAFFGQGTRLTVV.

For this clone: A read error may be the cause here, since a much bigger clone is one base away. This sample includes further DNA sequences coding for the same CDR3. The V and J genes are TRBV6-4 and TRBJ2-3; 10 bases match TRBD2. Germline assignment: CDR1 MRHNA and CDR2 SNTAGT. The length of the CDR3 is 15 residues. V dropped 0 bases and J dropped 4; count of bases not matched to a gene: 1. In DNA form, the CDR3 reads TGTGCCAGCAGTGACTCGAGCGGGGGGGCAGATACGCAGTATTTT. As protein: CASSDSSGGADTQYF.

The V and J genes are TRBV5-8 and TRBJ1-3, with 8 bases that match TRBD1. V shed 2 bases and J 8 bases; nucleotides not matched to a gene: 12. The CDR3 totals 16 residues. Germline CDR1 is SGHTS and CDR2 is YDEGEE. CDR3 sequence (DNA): TGTGCCAGCAGCTTCATCGGGACAGGCGGCTCTCACACCATATATTTT. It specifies CASSFIGTGGSHTIYF.

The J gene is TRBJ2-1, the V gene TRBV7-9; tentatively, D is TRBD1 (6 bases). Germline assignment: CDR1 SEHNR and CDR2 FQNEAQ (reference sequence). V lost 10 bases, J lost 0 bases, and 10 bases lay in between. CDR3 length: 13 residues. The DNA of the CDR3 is TGTGCCACAGACAGGAGCTCCTACAATGAGCAGTTCTTC. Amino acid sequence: CATDRSSYNEQFF.